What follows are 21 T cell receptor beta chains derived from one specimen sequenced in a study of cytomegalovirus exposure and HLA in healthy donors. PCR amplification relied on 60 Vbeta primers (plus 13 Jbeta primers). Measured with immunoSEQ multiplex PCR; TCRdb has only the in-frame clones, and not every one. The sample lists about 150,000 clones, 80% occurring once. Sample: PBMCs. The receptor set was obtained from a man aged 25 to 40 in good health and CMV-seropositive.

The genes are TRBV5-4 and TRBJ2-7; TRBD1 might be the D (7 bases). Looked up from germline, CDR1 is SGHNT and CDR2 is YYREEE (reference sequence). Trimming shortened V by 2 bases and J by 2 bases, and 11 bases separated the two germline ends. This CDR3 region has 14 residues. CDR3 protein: CASSFQGGAYEQYF. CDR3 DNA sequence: TGTGCCAGCAGCTTCCAGGGGGGAGCCTACGAGCAGTACTTC. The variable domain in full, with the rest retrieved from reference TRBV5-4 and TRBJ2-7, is ETGVTQSPTHLIKTRGQQVTLRCSSQSGHNTVSWYQQALGQGPQFIFQYYREEENGRGNFPPRFSGLQFPNYSSELNVNALELDDSALYLCASSFQGGAYEQYFGPGTRLTVT.

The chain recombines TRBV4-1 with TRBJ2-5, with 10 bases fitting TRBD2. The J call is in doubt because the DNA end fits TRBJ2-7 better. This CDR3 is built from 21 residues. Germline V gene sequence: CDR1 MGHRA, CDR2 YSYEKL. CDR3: CASSQIPQGLALAGRTYEQYF. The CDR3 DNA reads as TGCGCCAGCAGCCAAATTCCGCAGGGTCTCGCACTAGCGGGACGAACCTACGAGCAGTACTTC.

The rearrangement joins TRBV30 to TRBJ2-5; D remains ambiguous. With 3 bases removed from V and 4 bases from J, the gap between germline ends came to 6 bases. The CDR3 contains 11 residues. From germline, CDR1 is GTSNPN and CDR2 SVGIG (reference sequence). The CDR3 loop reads CAWSPRETQYF. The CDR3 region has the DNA TGTGCCTGGAGCCCCCGAGAGACCCAGTACTTC.

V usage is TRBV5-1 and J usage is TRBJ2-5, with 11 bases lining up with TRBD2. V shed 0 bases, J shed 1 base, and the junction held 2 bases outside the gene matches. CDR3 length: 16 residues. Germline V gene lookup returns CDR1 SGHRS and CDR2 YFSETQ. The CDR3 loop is CASSLVGLAGQETQYF. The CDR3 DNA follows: TGCGCCAGCAGCTTGGTTGGACTAGCGGGCCAAGAGACCCAGTACTTC.

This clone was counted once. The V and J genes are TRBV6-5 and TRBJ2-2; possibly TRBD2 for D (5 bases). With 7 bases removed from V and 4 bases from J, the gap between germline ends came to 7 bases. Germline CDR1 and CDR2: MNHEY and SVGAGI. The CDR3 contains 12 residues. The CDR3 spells CASTEGTGELFF. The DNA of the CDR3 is TGTGCCAGCACCGAGGGCACCGGGGAGCTGTTTTTT.

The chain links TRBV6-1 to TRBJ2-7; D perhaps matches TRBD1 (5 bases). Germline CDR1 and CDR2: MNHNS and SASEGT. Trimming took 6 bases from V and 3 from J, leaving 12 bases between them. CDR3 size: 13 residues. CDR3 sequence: CASRRTSNYEQYF. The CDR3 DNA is TGTGCCAGCAGAAGGACAAGCAACTACGAGCAGTACTTC.

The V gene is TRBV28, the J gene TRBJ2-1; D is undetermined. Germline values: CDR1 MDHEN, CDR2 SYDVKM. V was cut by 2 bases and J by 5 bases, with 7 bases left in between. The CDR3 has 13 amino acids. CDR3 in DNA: TGTGCCAGCAGTTTAAGAAGCGACAATGAGCAGTTCTTC. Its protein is CASSLRSDNEQFF.

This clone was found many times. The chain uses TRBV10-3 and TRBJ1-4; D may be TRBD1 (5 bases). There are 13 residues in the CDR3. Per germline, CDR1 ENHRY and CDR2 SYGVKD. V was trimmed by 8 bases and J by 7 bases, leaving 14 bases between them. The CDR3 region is CAIASGRGEKLFF. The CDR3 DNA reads TGTGCCATCGCTTCAGGGCGTGGTGAAAAACTGTTTTTT.

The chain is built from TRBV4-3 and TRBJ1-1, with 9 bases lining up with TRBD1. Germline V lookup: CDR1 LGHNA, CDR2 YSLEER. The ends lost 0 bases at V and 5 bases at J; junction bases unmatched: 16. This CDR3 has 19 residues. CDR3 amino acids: CASSQDRGTGLYVRTEAFF. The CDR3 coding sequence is TGCGCCAGCAGCCAAGATAGAGGGACAGGGCTCTATGTCAGGACTGAAGCTTTCTTT.

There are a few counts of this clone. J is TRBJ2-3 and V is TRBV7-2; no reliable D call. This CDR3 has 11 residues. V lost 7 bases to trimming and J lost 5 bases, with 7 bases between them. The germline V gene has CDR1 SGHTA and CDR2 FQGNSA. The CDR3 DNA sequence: TGTGCCAGCACCCTCAGAGATACGCAGTATTTT. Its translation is CASTLRDTQYF.

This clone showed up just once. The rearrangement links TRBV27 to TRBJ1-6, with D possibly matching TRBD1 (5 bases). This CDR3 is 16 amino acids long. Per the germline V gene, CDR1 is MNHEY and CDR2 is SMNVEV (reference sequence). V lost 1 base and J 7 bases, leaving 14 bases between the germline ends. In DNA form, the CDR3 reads TGTGCCAGCAGTTTATGGGGACTAGGAAGCAATTCACCCCTCCACTTT. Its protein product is CASSLWGLGSNSPLHF.

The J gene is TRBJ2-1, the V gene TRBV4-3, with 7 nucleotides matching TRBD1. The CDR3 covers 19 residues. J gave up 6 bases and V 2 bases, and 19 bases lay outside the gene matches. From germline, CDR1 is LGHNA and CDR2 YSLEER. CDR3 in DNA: TGCGCCAGCAGCCAAATTGTGACAGGGTTGCGTCTTCTCTCCAATGAGCAGTTCTTC. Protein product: CASSQIVTGLRLLSNEQFF.

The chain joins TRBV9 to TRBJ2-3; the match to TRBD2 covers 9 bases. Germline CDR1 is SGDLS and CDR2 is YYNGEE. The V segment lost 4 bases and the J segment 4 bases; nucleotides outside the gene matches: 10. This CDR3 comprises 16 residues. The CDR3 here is CASSLRVAGVADTQYF. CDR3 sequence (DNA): TGTGCCAGCAGCCTACGGGTAGCGGGAGTGGCAGATACGCAGTATTTT.

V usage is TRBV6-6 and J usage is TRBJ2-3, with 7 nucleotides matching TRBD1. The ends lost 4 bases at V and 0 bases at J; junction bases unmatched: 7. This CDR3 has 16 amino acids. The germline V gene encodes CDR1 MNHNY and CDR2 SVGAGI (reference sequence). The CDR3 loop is CASSSQGISSTDTQYF. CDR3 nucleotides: TGTGCCAGCAGTTCACAGGGGATCTCTAGCACAGATACGCAGTATTTT.

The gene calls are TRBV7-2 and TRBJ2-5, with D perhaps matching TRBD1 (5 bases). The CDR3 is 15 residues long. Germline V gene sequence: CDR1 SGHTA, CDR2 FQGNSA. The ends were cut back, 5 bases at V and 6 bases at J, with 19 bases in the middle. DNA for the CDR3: TGTGCCAGCAGCCCGATGGACACGTTACTGCAGACCCAGTACTTC. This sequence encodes CASSPMDTLLQTQYF.

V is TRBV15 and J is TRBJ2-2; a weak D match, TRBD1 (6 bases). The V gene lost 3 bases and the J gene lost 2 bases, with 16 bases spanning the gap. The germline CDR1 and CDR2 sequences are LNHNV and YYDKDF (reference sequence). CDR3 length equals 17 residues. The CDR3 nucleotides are TGTGCCACCAGCAGCCCCAGGGGCGGCGTAAACACCGGGGAGCTGTTTTTT. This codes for CATSSPRGGVNTGELFF.

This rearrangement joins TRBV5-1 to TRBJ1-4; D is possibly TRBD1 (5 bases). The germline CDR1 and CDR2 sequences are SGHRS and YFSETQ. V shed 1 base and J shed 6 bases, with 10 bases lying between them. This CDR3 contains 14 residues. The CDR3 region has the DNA TGCGCCAGCAGCTTGTCCAGGGTGGATGAAAAACTGTTTTTT. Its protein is CASSLSRVDEKLFF. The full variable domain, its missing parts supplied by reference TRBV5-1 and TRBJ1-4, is KAGVTQTPRYLIKTRGQQVTLSCSPISGHRSVSWYQQTPGQGLQFLFEYFSETQRNKGNFPGRFSGRQFSNSRSEMNVSTLELGDSALYLCASSLSRVDEKLFFGSGTQLSVL.

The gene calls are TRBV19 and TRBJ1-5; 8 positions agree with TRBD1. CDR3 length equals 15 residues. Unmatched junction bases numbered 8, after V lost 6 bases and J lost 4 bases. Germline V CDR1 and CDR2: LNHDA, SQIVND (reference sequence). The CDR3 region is CASRDRAPFNQPQHF. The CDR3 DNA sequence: TGTGCCAGTAGGGACAGGGCCCCTTTTAATCAGCCCCAGCATTTT.

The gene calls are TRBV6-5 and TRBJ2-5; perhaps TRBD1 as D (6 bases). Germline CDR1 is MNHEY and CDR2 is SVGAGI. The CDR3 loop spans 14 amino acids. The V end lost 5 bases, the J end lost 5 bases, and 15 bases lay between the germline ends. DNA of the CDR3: TGTGCCAGCAGTCCAACAGGGCTCCCCGAGACCCAGTACTTC. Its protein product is CASSPTGLPETQYF.

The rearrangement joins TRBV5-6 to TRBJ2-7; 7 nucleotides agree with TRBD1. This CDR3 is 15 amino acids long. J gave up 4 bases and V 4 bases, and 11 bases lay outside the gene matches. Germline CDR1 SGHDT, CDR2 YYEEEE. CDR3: CASSRHRDRAYEQYF. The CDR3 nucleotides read TGTGCCAGCAGCAGACACCGGGACAGAGCTTACGAGCAGTACTTC.

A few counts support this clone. The CDR3 region has the DNA TGTGCCAGCAGATCGTTGGGACTAGCGGGAGCCTACGAGCAGTACTTC. It translates to CASRSLGLAGAYEQYF. This chain uses TRBV5-6 with TRBJ2-7, with 14 bases matching TRBD2. The CDR3 sequence is 16 residues long. The V and J ends lost 5 bases and 2 bases, in that order; junction bases with no gene match: 6. From germline, CDR1 is SGHDT and CDR2 YYEEEE.